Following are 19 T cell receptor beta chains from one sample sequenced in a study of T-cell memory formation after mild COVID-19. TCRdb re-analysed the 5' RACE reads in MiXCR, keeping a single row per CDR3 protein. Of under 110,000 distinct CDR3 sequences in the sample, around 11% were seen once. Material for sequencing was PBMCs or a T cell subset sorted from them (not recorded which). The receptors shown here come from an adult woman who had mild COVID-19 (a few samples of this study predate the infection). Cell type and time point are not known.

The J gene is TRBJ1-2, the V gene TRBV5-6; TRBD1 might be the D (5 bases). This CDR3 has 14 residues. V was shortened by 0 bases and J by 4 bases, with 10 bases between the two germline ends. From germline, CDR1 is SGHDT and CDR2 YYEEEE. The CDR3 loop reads CASSLEDSVYGYTF. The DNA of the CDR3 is TGTGCCAGCAGCTTGGAAGACAGTGTCTATGGCTACACCTTC.

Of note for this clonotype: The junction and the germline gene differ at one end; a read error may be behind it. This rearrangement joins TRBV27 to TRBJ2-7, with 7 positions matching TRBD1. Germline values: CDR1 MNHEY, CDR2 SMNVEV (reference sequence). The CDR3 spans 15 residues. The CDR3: CSSSLDRAASYEQYF. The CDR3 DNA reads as TGTTCCAGCAGTCTAGACAGGGCTGCTTCCTACGAGCAGTACTTC.

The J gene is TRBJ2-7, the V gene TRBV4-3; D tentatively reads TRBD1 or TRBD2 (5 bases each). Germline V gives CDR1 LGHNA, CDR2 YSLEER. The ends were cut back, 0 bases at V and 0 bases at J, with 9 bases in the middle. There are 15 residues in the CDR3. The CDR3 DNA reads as TGCGCCAGCAGCCAAGAGGGGACGACCTCCTACGAGCAGTACTTC. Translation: CASSQEGTTSYEQYF.

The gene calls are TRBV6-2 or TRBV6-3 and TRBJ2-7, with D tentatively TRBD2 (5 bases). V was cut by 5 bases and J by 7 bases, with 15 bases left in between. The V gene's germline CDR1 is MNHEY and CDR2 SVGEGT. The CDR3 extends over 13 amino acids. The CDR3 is CASSRTREREQYF. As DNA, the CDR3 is TGTGCCAGCAGTCGGACGAGGGAGCGGGAGCAGTACTTC.

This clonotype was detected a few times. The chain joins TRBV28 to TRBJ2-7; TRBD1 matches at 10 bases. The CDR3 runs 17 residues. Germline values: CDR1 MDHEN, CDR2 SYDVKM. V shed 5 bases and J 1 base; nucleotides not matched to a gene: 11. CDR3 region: CASSTPGQGSASYEQYF. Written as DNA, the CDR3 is TGTGCCAGCAGTACACCGGGACAGGGGTCAGCTTCCTACGAGCAGTACTTC.

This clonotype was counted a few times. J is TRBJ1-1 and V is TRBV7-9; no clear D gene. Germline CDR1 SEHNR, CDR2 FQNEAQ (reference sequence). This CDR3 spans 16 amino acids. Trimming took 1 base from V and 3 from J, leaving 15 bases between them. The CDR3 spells CASSLGSGFRDTEAFF. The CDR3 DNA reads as TGTGCCAGCAGCTTAGGTTCAGGCTTTCGGGACACTGAAGCTTTCTTT.

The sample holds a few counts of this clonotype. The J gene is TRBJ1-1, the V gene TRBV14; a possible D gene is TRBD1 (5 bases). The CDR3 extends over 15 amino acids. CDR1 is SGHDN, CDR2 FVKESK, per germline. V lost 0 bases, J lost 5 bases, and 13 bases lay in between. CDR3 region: CASSQDQRGGTEAFF. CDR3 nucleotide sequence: TGTGCCAGCAGCCAAGATCAGCGGGGGGGAACTGAAGCTTTCTTT.

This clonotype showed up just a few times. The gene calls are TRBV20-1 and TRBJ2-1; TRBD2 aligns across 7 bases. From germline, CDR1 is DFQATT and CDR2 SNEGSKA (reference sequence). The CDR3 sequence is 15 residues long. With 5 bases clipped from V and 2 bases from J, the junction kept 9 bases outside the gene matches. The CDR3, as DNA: TGCAGTGCTCCCGGGGGGAGCGGGGCCTACAATGAGCAGTTCTTC. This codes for CSAPGGSGAYNEQFF.

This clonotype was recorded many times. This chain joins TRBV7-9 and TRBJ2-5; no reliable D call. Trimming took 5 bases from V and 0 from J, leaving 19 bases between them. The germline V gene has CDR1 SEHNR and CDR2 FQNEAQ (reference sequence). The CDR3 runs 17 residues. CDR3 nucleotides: TGTGCCAGCAGCCCAGCCTTCAGCGAACGGTACCAAGAGACCCAGTACTTC. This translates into CASSPAFSERYQETQYF.

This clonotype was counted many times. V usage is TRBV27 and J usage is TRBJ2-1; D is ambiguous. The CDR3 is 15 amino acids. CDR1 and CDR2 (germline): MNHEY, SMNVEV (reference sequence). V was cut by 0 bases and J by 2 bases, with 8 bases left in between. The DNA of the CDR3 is TGTGCCAGCAGTTTATCGGCAGCCCCCTACAATGAGCAGTTCTTC. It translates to CASSLSAAPYNEQFF.

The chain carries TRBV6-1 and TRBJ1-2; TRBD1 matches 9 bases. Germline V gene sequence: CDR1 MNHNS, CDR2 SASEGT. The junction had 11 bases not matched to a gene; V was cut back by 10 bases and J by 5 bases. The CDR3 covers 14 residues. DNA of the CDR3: TGTGCCACCCTCCCTCCCGGGACAGGGTATGGCTACACCTTC. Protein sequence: CATLPPGTGYGYTF.

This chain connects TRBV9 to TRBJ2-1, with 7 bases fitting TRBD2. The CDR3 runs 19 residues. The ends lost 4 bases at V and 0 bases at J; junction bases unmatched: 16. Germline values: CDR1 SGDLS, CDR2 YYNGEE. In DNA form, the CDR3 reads TGTGCCAGCAGCTTAAGCCCCGGGTTTGGCGGGAGCTCCTACAATGAGCAGTTCTTC. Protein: CASSLSPGFGGSSYNEQFF.

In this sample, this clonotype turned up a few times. The CDR3 sequence is CASSEGRVGGYNEQFF. In nucleotides, the CDR3 is TGTGCCAGCAGTGAAGGCCGGGTGGGAGGCTACAATGAGCAGTTCTTC. The chain combines TRBV2 with TRBJ2-1, with TRBD2 as a possible D gene (6 bases). With 1 base removed from V and 3 bases from J, the gap between germline ends came to 13 bases. This CDR3 is 16 amino acids long. Germline V gives CDR1 SNHLY, CDR2 FYNNEI.

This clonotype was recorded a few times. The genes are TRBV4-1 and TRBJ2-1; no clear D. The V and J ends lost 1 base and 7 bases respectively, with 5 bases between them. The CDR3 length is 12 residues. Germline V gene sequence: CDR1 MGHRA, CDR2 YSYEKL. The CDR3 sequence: CASSQVRNEQFF. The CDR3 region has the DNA TGCGCCAGCAGCCAAGTGCGAAATGAGCAGTTCTTC.

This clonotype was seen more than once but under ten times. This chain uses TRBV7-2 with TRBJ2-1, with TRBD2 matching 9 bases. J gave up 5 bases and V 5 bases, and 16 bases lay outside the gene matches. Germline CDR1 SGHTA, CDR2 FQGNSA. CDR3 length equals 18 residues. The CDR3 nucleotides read TGTGCCAGCAGCCTTAGTACGGGACTAGCAATCTTTGACAATGAGCAGTTCTTC. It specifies CASSLSTGLAIFDNEQFF.

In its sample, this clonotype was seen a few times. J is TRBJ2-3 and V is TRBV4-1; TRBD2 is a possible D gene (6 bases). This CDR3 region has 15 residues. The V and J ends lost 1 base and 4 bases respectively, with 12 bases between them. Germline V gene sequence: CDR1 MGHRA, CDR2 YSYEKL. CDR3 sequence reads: CASSQGYSGADTQYF. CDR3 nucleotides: TGCGCCAGCAGCCAAGGATATAGCGGCGCAGATACGCAGTATTTT.

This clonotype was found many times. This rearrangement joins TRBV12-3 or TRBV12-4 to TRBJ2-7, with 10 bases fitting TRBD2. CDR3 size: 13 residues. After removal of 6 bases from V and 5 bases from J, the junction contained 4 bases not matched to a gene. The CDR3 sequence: CASRTGTSDEQYF. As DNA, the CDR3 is TGTGCCAGCAGAACCGGGACTAGCGACGAGCAGTACTTC.

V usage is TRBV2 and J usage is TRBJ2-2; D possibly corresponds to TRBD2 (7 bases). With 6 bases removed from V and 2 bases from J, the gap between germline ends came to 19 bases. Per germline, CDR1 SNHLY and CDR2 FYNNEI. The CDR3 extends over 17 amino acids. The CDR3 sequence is CASSGPGGRVNTGELFF. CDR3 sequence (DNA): TGTGCCAGCAGCGGTCCCGGGGGGCGGGTCAACACCGGGGAGCTGTTTTTT.

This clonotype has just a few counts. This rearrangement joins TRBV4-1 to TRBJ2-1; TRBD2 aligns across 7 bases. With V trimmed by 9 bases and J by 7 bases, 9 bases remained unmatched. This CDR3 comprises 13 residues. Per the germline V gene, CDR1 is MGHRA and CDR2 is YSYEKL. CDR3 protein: CASVRDYPNEQFF. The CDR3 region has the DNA TGCGCCAGTGTCCGGGACTACCCTAATGAGCAGTTCTTC.